The clone carrying this T cell receptor beta chain showed up many times. The record originates from a study of response to subunit inactivated influenza vaccine. The CDR3 is made up of 14 amino acids. Deletions cut 1 base from V and 3 bases from J, with 10 bases between. The germline V gene encodes CDR1 SGHTA and CDR2 FQGNSA. TCRdb recomputed calls from the RT-PCR reads with MiXCR, one row per CDR3 protein. The table includes about 500,000 distinct CDR3 sequences, about 15% detected once. The sequence was obtained from a man aged 45 to 75 who received an inactivated influenza vaccine. Sequencing used CD4+ T cells sorted from PBMCs, obtained 23 to 25 months after vaccination. This chain joins TRBV7-2 and TRBJ2-7; a possible D gene is TRBD1 (6 bases). This chain's CDR3 is CASSLEQGIYEQYF. The CDR3, as DNA: TGTGCCAGCAGCTTAGAACAGGGAATCTACGAGCAGTACTTC.